Listed below are T cell receptor beta chains from one sample, sequenced in a study of circulating CD8 cells and anti-PD-1 response in melanoma. One entry per CDR3 protein results from TCRdb running MiXCR on the reads. The data contain some 460 distinct CDR3 sequences, approximately 15% of them singletons. Specimen: CD8+ T cells from PBMCs, collected at baseline or after one month of anti-PD-1 therapy (not recorded which). The receptors here all came from a human donor with melanoma. Each CDR3 is given with its conserved first and last residue. The order of the fields is V gene, clone size, J gene, D gene, CDR3 protein, CDR3 DNA. The D gene is left open where the match is weak. Not every row has a clone size; where given, it reads once, few, many or a size class.

TRBV29-1	.	TRBJ2-2	.	CSVGHTGELFF	TGCAGCGTTGGGCATACCGGGGAGCTGTTTTTT
TRBV19	medium-sized	TRBJ2-7	.	CASSIGLNPFGEQYF	TGTGCCAGTAGTATAGGGTTGAACCCTTTCGGCGAGCAGTACTTC
TRBV19	.	TRBJ2-7	TRBD1	CASGTGGYEQYF	TGTGCCAGTGGGACAGGCGGCTACGAGCAGTACTTC
TRBV5-5	few	TRBJ2-1	.	CASSERREQFF	TGTGCCAGCAGCGAGCGACGTGAGCAGTTCTTC
TRBV6-2/TRBV6-3	medium-sized	TRBJ2-7	.	CASTARGYEQYF	TGTGCCAGCACAGCTCGGGGCTACGAGCAGTACTTC
TRBV2	once	TRBJ2-7	TRBD2	CASSLRTSPFEQYF	TGTGCCAGCAGCTTACGGACTAGCCCCTTCGAGCAGTACTTC
TRBV19	medium-sized	TRBJ2-7	.	CASSTGTGYEQYF	TGTGCCAGTAGTACCGGGACGGGATACGAGCAGTACTTC
TRBV19	medium-sized	TRBJ2-6	.	CASSYGVGANVLTF	TGTGCCAGTAGTTACGGGGTTGGGGCCAACGTCCTGACTTTC
TRBV2	large	TRBJ2-7	TRBD1	CASSEAVGDSGRYEQYF	TGTGCCAGCAGTGAAGCTGTTGGGGACAGTGGACGGTACGAGCAGTACTTC
TRBV6-6	medium-sized	TRBJ2-1	.	CASSWSGYEQFF	TGTGCCAGCAGTTGGTCCGGGTATGAGCAGTTCTTC
TRBV4-3	.	TRBJ2-5	TRBD2	CASSQDGGGPETQYF	TGCGCCAGCAGCCAAGATGGCGGGGGGCCAGAGACCCAGTACTTC
TRBV6-2/TRBV6-3	.	TRBJ2-1	.	CASSYGVFEQFF	TGTGCCAGCAGTTACGGGGTTTTTGAGCAGTTCTTC
TRBV4-3	medium-sized	TRBJ2-2	.	CASSQDLLGGFTGELFF	TGCGCCAGCAGCCAAGATCTGCTAGGGGGGTTCACCGGGGAGCTGTTTTTT
TRBV19	.	TRBJ2-5	.	CASSMRGAGKTQYF	TGTGCCAGTAGTATGCGGGGTGCTGGGAAGACCCAGTACTTC
TRBV10-2	medium-sized	TRBJ2-7	.	CASSIANVAYEQYF	TGCGCCAGCAGTATCGCAAATGTGGCGTATGAGCAGTACTTC
TRBV6-2/TRBV6-3	medium-sized	TRBJ2-5	TRBD2	CASSYSILAGGQETQYF	TGTGCCAGCAGTTACTCGATACTAGCGGGGGGGCAAGAGACCCAGTACTTC
TRBV5-1	medium-sized	TRBJ2-1	TRBD2	CASSASGGYNEQFF	TGCGCCAGCAGCGCTAGCGGGGGGTACAATGAGCAGTTCTTC
TRBV28	.	TRBJ2-7	TRBD1	CASSPWDRGYEQYF	TGTGCCAGCAGTCCCTGGGACAGGGGTTACGAGCAGTACTTC
TRBV3-1	.	TRBJ1-1	.	CASSLTENTEAFF	TGTGCCAGCAGCCTCACAGAGAACACTGAAGCTTTCTTT
TRBV7-9	.	TRBJ2-7	.	CASSLALRGYEQYF	TGTGCCAGCAGCTTAGCGCTAAGGGGGTACGAGCAGTACTTC
TRBV19	.	TRBJ2-5	.	CASSIRGAGRTQYF	TGTGCCAGTAGTATACGGGGCGCTGGGAGGACCCAGTACTTT
TRBV9	large	TRBJ2-7	TRBD2	CASSGLAGAYEQYF	TGTGCCAGCAGCGGACTAGCGGGGGCCTACGAGCAGTACTTC
TRBV19	large	TRBJ2-2	TRBD2	CASSKGLAGGPAGELFF	TGTGCCAGTAGTAAGGGACTAGCGGGGGGGCCCGCCGGGGAGCTGTTTTTT
TRBV7-9	large	TRBJ1-1	.	CASSPPQITEAFF	TGTGCCAGCAGCCCCCCGCAAATCACTGAAGCTTTCTTT
TRBV5-1	large	TRBJ2-7	.	CASSPGSYTGYEQYF	TGCGCCAGCAGCCCGGGATCCTACACGGGCTACGAGCAGTACTTC
TRBV30	medium-sized	TRBJ1-1	TRBD1	CAWVSWGQGGDTEAFF	TGTGCCTGGGTGTCATGGGGCCAGGGGGGCGACACTGAAGCTTTCTTT
TRBV2	medium-sized	TRBJ2-1	TRBD2	CASREGTRNEQFF	TGTGCCAGCAGGGAAGGGACTAGAAATGAGCAGTTCTTC
TRBV6-2/TRBV6-3	large	TRBJ1-1	.	CASSYGGTEAFF	TGTGCCAGCAGTTACGGGGGAACTGAAGCTTTCTTT
TRBV14	large	TRBJ2-5	.	CASSQSGGGLKETQYF	TGTGCCAGCAGCCAATCGGGAGGGGGCCTTAAAGAGACCCAGTACTTC
TRBV12-3/TRBV12-4	medium-sized	TRBJ1-5	.	CASSFTWNQPQHF	TGTGCCAGCAGTTTCACATGGAATCAGCCCCAGCATTTT
TRBV13	few	TRBJ2-7	TRBD2	CASSLLSGGSYEQYF	TGTGCCAGCAGCTTACTTAGCGGGGGATCCTACGAGCAGTACTTC
TRBV7-9	medium-sized	TRBJ2-1	.	CASSPSGASSYNEQFF	TGTGCCAGCAGCCCCTCCGGGGCAAGCTCCTACAATGAGCAGTTCTTC
TRBV27	medium-sized	TRBJ2-7	TRBD2	CASRGLAGGLEQYF	TGTGCCAGCAGGGGACTAGCGGGGGGCCTGGAGCAGTACTTC
TRBV19	large	TRBJ2-1	.	CASSIGRNEQFF	TGTGCCAGTAGTATAGGGCGCAATGAGCAGTTCTTC
TRBV16	medium-sized	TRBJ2-7	.	CASSQYPTDSYEQYF	TGTGCCAGCAGCCAATATCCTACTGACTCCTACGAGCAGTACTTC
TRBV12-3/TRBV12-4	medium-sized	TRBJ1-1	TRBD1	CAREQGSLTEAFF	TGTGCCAGGGAACAGGGGTCTTTAACTGAAGCTTTCTTT
TRBV2	hyperexpanded	TRBJ1-2	TRBD1	CASRGTGGNNYGYTF	TGTGCCAGCAGAGGTACAGGGGGCAATAACTATGGCTACACCTTC
TRBV4-3	medium-sized	TRBJ1-2	.	CASSQEFGAGLYGYTF	TGCGCCAGCAGCCAAGAATTTGGGGCAGGGCTATACGGCTACACCTTC
TRBV19	large	TRBJ2-7	.	CASSIAGYEQYF	TGTGCCAGTAGTATTGCGGGTTACGAGCAGTACTTC
TRBV14	medium-sized	TRBJ2-3	.	CASSQTASSGDTQYF	TGTGCCAGCAGCCAAACGGCTAGCTCAGGAGATACGCAGTATTTT
TRBV20-1	large	TRBJ2-3	.	CSASELGGTDTQYF	TGCAGTGCTAGCGAGCTAGGTGGGACAGATACGCAGTATTTT